This T cell receptor beta chain was observed in a study of molecular identifiers for immune sequencing clone quantification. The CDR3 is 13 residues long. The V and J ends lost 6 bases and 2 bases respectively, with 10 bases between them. Germline V CDR1 and CDR2: SEHNR, FQNEAQ (reference sequence). Using its own MiXCR run on the PCR reads, TCRdb lists one record per CDR3 protein. The sample lists approximately 680,000 distinct CDR3 sequences, over 25% occurring once. The chain recombines TRBV7-9 with TRBJ1-2, with D perhaps TRBD1 (5 bases). The specimen was naive CD8+ T cells from blood, with Jurkat cell RNA spiked in. Described subset: FACS-sorted CD8+CD4-CCR7+CD45RA+ naive T cells. The TCR comes from a human donor in good health. Some libraries in this study had Jurkat cell RNA spiked in. The CDR3 sequence is CASRKTENYGYTF. The CDR3 DNA reads TGTGCCAGCAGAAAGACAGAGAACTATGGCTACACCTTC.